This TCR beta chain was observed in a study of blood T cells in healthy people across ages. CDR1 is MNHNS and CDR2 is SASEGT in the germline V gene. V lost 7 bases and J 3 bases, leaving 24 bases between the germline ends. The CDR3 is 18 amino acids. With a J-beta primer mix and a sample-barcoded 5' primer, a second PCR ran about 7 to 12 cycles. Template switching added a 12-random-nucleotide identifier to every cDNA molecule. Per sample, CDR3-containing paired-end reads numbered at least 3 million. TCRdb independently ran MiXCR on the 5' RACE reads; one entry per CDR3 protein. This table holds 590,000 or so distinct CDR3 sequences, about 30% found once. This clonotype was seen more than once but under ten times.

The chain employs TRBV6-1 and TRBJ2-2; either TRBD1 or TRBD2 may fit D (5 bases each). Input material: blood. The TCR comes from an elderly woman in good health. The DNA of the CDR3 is TGTGCCAGCAATAAAAAGGAGGTTGGGGCAGTCCACACCGGGGAGCTGTTTTTT. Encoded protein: CASNKKEVGAVHTGELFF.